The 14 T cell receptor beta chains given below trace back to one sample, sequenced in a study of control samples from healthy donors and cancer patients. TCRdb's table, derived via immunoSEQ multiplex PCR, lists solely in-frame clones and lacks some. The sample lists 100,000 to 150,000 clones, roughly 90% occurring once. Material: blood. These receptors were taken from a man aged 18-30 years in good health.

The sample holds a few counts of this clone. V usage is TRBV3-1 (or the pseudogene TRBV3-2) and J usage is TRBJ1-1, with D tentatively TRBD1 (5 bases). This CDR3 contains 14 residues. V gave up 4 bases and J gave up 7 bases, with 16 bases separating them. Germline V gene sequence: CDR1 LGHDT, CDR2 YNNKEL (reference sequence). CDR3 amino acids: CASSPGDWGVEAFF. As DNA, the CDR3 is TGTGCCAGCAGCCCGGGCGACTGGGGGGTTGAAGCTTTCTTT.

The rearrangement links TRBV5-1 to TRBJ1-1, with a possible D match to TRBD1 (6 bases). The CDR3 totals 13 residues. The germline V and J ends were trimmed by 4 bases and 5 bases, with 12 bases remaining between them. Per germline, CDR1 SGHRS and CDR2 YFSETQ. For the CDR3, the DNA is TGCGCCAGCAGCCAGAATCAGGGGACTGAAGCTTTCTTT. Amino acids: CASSQNQGTEAFF.

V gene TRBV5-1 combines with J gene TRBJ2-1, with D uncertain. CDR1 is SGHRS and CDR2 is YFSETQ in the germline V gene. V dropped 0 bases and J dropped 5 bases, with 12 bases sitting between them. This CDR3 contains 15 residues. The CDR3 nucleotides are TGCGCCAGCAGCTTGGCCACGGCAGCTAACAATGAGCAGTTCTTC. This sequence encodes CASSLATAANNEQFF. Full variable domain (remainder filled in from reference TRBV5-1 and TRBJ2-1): KAGVTQTPRYLIKTRGQQVTLSCSPISGHRSVSWYQQTPGQGLQFLFEYFSETQRNKGNFPGRFSGRQFSNSRSEMNVSTLELGDSALYLCASSLATAANNEQFFGPGTRLTVL.

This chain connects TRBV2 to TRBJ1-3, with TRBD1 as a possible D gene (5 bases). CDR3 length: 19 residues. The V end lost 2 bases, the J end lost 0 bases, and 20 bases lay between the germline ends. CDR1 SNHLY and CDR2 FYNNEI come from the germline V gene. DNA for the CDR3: TGTGCCAGCAGTGAAAGGGGCGTGCCGGACACTTACTCTGGAAACACCATATATTTT. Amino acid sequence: CASSERGVPDTYSGNTIYF.

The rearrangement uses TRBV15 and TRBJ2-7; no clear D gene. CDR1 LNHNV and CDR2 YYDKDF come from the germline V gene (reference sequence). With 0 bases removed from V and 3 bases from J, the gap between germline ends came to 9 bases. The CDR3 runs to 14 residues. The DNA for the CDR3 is TGTGCCACCAGCAGAGAGACACACGTCTACGAGCAGTACTTC. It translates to CATSRETHVYEQYF.

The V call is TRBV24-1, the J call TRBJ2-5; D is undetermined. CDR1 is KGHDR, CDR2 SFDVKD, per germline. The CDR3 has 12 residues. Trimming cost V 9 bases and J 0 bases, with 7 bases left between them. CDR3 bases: TGTGCCACCCAAGGCGACCAAGAGACCCAGTACTTC. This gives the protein CATQGDQETQYF.

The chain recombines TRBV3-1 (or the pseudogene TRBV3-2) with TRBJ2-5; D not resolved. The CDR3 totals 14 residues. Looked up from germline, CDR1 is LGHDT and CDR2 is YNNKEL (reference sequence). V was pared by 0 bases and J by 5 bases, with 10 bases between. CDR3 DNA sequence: TGTGCCAGCAGCCAAGAGTTAGTACGGGAGACCCAGTACTTC. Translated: CASSQELVRETQYF.

The CDR3 nucleotides read TGTGCCAGCAGCTTCGGGGGGCACGGAGTTACCGAGCAGTACTTC. The encoded protein is CASSFGGHGVTEQYF. This chain joins TRBV7-6 and TRBJ2-7; a possible D gene is TRBD2 (7 bases). With 3 bases removed from V and 6 bases from J, the gap between germline ends came to 18 bases. This CDR3 comprises 15 residues. The germline gives CDR1 SGHVS, CDR2 FNYEAQ.

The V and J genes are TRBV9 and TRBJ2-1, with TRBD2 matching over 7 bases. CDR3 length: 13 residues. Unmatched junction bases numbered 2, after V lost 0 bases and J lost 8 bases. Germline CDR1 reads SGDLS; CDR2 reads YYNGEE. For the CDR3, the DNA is TGTGCCAGCAGCGTAGAGGGAGGGGATGAGCAGTTCTTC. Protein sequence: CASSVEGGDEQFF.

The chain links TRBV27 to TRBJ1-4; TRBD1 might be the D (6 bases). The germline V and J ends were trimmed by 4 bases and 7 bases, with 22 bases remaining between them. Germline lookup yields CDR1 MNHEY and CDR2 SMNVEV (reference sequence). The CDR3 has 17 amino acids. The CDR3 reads CASSYQSHLGATEKLFF. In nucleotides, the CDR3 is TGTGCCAGCAGTTATCAGAGTCACCTGGGGGCGACTGAAAAACTGTTTTTT. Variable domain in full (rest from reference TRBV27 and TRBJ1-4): EAQVTQNPRYLITVTGKKLTVTCSQNMNHEYMSWYRQDPGLGLRQIYYSMNVEVTDKGDVPEGYKVSRKEKRNFPLILESPSPNQTSLYFCASSYQSHLGATEKLFFGSGTQLSVL.

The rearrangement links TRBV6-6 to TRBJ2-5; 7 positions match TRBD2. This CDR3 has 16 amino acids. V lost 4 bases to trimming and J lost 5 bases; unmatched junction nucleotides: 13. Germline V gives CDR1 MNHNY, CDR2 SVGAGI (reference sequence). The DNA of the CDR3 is TGTGCCAGCAGTTCCATGAGCGGGGCGACCTGGGAGACCCAGTACTTC. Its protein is CASSSMSGATWETQYF.

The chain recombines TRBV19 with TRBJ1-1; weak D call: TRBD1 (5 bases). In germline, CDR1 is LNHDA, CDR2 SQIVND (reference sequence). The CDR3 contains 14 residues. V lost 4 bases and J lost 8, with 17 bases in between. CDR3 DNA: TGTGCCAGTAGTAACCCTGGGGGGAGTCGGGAAGCTTTCTTT. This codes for CASSNPGGSREAFF.

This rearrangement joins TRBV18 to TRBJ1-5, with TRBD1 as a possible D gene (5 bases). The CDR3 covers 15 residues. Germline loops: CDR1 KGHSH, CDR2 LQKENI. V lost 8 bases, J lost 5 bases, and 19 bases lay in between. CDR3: CASRSGTAEDQPQHF. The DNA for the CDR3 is TGTGCCAGCCGGTCTGGGACTGCAGAGGATCAGCCCCAGCATTTT.

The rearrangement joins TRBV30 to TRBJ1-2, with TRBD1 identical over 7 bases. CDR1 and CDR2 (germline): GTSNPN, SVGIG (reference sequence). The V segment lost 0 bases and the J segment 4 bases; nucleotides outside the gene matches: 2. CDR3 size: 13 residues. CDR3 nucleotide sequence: TGTGCCTGGAGTGTAAAGGGGGCCTATGGCTACACCTTC. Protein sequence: CAWSVKGAYGYTF. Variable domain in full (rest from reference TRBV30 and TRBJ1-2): SQTIHQWPATLVQPVGSPLSLECTVEGTSNPNLYWYRQAAGRGLQLLFYSVGIGQISSEVPQNLSASRPQDRQFILSSKKLLLSDSGFYLCAWSVKGAYGYTFGSGTRLTVV.